One T cell receptor (beta chain) is described in this entry. The CDR3 totals 15 residues. Germline CDR1 reads LGHNA; CDR2 reads YSLEER. Trimming removed 4 bases from V and 5 bases from J; junction bases left unmatched: 5. This table comes from immunoSEQ multiplex PCR, and its TCRdb copy is limited to in-frame clones, with some not included. Among 340,000 or so clones, over 70% were seen once, and the ten largest hold almost 3%. This sample is part of a study of blood T cell repertoires in COVID-19. About the research overall: Researchers got acute and convalescent COVID-19 samples from the United States, Italy and Spain.

The sample comprised peripheral blood. This sequence originates from a man aged 30 to 39 with active or convalescent COVID-19. V usage is TRBV4-3 and J usage is TRBJ1-6; 7 nucleotides match TRBD1. CDR3 nucleotide sequence: TGCGCCAGCAGCCTAGACAGGGTGAATAATTCACCCCTCCACTTT. Protein sequence: CASSLDRVNNSPLHF.